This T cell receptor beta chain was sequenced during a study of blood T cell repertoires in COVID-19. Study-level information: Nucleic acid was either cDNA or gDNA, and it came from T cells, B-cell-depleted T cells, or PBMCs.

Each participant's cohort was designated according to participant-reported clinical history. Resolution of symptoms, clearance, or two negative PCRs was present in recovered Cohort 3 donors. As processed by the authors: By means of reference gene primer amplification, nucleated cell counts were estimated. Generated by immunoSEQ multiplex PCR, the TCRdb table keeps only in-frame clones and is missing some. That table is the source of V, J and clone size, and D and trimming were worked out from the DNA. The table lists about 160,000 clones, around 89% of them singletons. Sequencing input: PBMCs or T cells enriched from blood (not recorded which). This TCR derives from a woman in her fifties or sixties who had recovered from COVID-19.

Here the CDR3 reads CASSLDYFPTQYF. CDR3 coding DNA: TGTGCCAGCAGCCTGGACTATTTCCCTACGCAGTATTTT. V and J are TRBV7-9 and TRBJ2-3, with a weak D call TRBD2 (6 bases). The CDR3 runs 13 residues. CDR1 is SEHNR and CDR2 is FQNEAQ in the germline V gene (reference sequence). V lost 5 bases and J 8 bases, leaving 14 bases between the germline ends.